The present T cell receptor beta chain was sequenced within a study of radiotherapy plus CTLA-4 blockade in lung cancer (dated by TCRdb to 2017 to 2018). For the wider study: Among the enrolled patients, about 19% had an objective response, and 31% reached disease control.

What the authors observed across the whole study: TCR clones derived from tumors expanded in peripheral blood after treatment with radiotherapy and ipilimumab. Early dynamic changes in blood T cell clones, together with increased serum interferon-beta after radiation, were reported as the strongest predictors of response.

Library preparation employed the immunoSEQ multiplex PCR assay. This is the immuneACCESS table as TCRdb keeps it, with only in-frame sequences that have V and J called. A part of the clones is gone; compared with another copy, unresolved V genes explain less than half, and the rest is unexplained. This sample gives fewer than 95,000 clones in total; 83% of them show up just once. 0.65% to 0.9% of the sample belongs to the ten largest clones. Remarks on this clone: Its antigen is not yet known. Base qualities are not recorded, but no much larger clone differs from it by a single base.

From V the trimming removes 3 bases and from J it removes 3 bases, while the gene matches leave 8 bases of the junction unaccounted for. CDR1 and CDR2 are read off the germline V gene as SGDLS and YYNGEE. The CDR3 has 15 amino acids, counting the end cysteine and phenylalanine. Only CDR3 DNA is held: 45 bases, read in frame from base 1. In this study, focal radiation therapy paired with CTLA-4 blockade (ipilimumab) was tested in patients who had chemo-refractory metastatic non-small-cell lung cancer. The sequences come from peripheral blood, collected from a patient treated with radiotherapy plus ipilimumab. The origin of this receptor is a human donor with non-small cell lung cancer who had stable disease on radiotherapy plus ipilimumab. In this chain, TRBV9 is recombined with TRBJ1-1, and TRBD1 matches 7 of the central bases. The CDR3: CASSEEDRRYTEAFF. The nucleotide sequence is TGTGCCAGCAGCGAAGAGGACAGGAGGTACACTGAAGCTTTCTTT.